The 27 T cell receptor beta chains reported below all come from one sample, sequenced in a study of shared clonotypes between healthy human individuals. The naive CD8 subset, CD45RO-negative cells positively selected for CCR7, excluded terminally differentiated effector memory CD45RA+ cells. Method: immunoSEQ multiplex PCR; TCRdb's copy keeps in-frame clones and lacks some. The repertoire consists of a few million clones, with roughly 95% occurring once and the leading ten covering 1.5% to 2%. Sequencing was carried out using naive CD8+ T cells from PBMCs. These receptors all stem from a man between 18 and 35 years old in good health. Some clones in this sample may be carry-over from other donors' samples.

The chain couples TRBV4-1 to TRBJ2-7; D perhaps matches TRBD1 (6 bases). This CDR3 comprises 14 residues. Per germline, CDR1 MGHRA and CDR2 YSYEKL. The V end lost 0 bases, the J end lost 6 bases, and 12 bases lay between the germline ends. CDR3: CASSQEPDRFEQYF. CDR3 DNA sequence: TGCGCCAGCAGCCAAGAACCTGACAGGTTCGAGCAGTACTTC.

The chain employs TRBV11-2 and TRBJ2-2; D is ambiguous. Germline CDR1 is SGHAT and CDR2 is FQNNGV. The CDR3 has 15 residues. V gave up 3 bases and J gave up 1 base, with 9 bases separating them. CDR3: CASSFQRQNTGELFF. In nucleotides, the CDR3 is TGTGCCAGCAGCTTTCAGAGGCAGAACACCGGGGAGCTGTTTTTT.

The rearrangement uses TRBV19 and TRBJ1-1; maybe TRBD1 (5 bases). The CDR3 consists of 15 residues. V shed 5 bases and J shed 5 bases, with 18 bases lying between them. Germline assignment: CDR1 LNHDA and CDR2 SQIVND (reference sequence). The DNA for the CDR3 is TGTGCCAGTAGTTTCTCAGGGCCCTTCGTGACTGAAGCTTTCTTT. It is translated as CASSFSGPFVTEAFF.

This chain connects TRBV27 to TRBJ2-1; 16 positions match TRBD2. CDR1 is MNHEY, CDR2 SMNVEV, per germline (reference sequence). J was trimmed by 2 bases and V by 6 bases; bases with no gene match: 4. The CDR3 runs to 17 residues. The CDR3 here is CASRGTSGRGAYNEQFF. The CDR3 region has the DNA TGTGCCAGCAGAGGGACTAGCGGGAGGGGGGCCTACAATGAGCAGTTCTTC.

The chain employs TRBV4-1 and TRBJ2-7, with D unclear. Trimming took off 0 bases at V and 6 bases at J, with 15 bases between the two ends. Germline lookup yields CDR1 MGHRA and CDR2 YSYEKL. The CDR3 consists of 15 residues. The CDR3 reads CASSQDLQLWGEQYF. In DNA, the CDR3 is TGCGCCAGCAGCCAAGATCTACAGCTATGGGGCGAGCAGTACTTC.

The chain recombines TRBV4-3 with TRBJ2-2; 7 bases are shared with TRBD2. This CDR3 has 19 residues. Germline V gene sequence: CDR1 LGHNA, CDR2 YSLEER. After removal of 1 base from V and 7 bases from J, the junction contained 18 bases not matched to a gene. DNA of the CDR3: TGCGCCAGCAGCCAAGGACCCTCTCGGGGCGGGAGTGGGTTCGGGGAGCTGTTTTTT. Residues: CASSQGPSRGGSGFGELFF.

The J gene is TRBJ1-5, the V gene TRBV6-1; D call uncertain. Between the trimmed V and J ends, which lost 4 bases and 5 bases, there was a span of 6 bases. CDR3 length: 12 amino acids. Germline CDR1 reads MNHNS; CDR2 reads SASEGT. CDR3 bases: TGTGCCAGCAGTGCGATTTATCAGCCCCAGCATTTT. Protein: CASSAIYQPQHF.

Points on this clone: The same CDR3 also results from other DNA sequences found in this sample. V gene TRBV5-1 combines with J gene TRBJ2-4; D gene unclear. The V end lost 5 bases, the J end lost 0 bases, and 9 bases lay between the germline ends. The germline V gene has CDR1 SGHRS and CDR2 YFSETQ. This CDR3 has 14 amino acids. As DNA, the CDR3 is TGCGCCAGCAGTCCAGGCCTAGCCAAAAACATTCAGTACTTC. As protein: CASSPGLAKNIQYF.

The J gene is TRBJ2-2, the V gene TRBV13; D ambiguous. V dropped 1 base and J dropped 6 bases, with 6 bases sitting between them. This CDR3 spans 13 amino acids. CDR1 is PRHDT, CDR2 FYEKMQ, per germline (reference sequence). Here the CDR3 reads CASSLARPGELFF. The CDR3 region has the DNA TGTGCCAGCAGCTTAGCCAGACCCGGGGAGCTGTTTTTT.

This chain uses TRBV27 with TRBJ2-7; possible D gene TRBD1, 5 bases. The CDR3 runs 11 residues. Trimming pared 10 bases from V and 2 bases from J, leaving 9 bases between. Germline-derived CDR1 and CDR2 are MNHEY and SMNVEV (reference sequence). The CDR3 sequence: CATGLPYEQYF. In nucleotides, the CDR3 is TGTGCCACAGGGCTCCCCTACGAGCAGTACTTC.

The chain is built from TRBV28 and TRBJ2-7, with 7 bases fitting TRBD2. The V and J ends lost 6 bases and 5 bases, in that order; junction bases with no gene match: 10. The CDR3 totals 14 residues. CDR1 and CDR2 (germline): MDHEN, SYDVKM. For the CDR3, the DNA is TGTGCCAGCAGGGGGTGGGAGGGTCGCGACGAGCAGTACTTC. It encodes CASRGWEGRDEQYF.

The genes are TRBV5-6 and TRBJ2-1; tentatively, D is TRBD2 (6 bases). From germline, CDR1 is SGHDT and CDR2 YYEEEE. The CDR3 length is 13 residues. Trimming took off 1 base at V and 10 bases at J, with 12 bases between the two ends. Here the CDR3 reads CASSLTSSREQFF. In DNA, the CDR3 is TGTGCCAGCAGCTTGACTAGCAGTAGAGAGCAGTTCTTC.

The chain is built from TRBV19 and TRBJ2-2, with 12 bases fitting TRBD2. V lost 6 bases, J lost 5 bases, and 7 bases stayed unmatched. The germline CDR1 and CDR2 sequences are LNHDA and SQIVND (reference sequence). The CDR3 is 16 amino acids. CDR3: CASRWTSGMGTGELFF. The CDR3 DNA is TGTGCCAGTAGATGGACTAGCGGGATGGGAACCGGGGAGCTGTTTTTT.

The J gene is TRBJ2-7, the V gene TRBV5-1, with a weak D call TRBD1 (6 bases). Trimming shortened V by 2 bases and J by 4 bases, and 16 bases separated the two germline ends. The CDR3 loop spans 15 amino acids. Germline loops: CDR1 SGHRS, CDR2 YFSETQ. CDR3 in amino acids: CASSFYVTGAYEQYF. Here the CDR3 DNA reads TGCGCCAGCAGCTTCTATGTGACAGGAGCATACGAGCAGTACTTC.

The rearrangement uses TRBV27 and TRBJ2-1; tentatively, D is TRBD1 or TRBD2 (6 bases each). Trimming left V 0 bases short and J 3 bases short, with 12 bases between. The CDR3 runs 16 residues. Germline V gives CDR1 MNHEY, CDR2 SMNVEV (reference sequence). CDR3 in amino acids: CASSLSRGHFYNEQFF. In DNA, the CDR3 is TGTGCCAGCAGTTTATCGCGGGGACACTTCTACAATGAGCAGTTCTTC.

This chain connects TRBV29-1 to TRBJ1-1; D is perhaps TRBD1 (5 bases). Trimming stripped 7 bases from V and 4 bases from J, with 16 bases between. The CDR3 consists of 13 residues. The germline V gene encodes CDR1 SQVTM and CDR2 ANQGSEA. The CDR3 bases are TGCAGCGCCCCCGTAGGGGCGGGCACTGAAGCTTTCTTT. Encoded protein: CSAPVGAGTEAFF.

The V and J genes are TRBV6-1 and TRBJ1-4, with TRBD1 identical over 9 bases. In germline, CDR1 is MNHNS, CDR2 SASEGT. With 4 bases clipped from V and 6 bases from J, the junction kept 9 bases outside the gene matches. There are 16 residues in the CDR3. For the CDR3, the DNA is TGTGCCAGCAGTGTCCCCGGGACAGGGAACGATGAAAAACTGTTTTTT. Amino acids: CASSVPGTGNDEKLFF.

Here the CDR3 DNA reads TGTGCCAGAAGCTTGGTCGCTATACTAGCGGGAGGAGGGAATGAGCAGTTCTTC. The encoded protein is CARSLVAILAGGGNEQFF. This chain connects TRBV5-3 to TRBJ2-1; TRBD2 agrees at 12 bases. TRBV5-3 is an ORF, with its function uncertain. The J segment lost 7 bases and the V segment lost 0 bases, leaving 11 bases of the junction unmatched. The CDR3 runs 18 residues.

In nucleotides, the CDR3 is TGTGCCAGCAGCGGACCGGGCGGGAACACTGAAGCTTTCTTT. This sequence encodes CASSGPGGNTEAFF. The rearrangement uses TRBV11-2 and TRBJ1-1; D is unclear. Trimming removed 5 bases from V and 1 base from J, with 11 bases in between. Germline V lookup: CDR1 SGHAT, CDR2 FQNNGV. CDR3 length: 14 amino acids.

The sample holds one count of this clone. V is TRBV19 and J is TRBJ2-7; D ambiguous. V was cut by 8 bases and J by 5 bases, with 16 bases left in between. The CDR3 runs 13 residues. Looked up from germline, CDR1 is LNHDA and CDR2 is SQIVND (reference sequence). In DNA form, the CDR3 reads TGTGCCAGTGCTCCTTCCCTTTTGCACGAGCAGTACTTC. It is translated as CASAPSLLHEQYF.

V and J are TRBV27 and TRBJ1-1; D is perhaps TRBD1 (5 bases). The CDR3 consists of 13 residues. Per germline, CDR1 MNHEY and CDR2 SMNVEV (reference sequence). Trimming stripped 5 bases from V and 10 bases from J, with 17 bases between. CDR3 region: CASSLQAGTGAFF. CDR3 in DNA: TGTGCCAGCAGTCTACAGGCGGGTACGGGAGCTTTCTTT.

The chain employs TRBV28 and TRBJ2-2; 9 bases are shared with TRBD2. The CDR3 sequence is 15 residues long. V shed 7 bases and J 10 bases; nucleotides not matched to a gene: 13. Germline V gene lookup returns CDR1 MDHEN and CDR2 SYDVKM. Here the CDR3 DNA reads TGTGCCAGCACCCCCTGGACTAGCGCCCAGGAGGAGCTGTTTTTT. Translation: CASTPWTSAQEELFF.

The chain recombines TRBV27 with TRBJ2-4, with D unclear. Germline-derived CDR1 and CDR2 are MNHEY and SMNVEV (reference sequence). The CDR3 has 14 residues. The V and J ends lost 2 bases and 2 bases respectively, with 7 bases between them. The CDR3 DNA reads TGTGCCAGCAGTTTAACGATATCCAAAAACATTCAGTACTTC. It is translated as CASSLTISKNIQYF.

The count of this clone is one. DNA of the CDR3: TGTGCCACCAGCCCCTCGTCCAAAAACATTCAGTACTTC. Its protein is CATSPSSKNIQYF. The chain joins TRBV15 to TRBJ2-4; the D is unclear. CDR3 length: 13 residues. Deletions cut 5 bases from V and 2 bases from J, with 7 bases between. In germline, CDR1 is LNHNV, CDR2 YYDKDF (reference sequence). The whole variable domain, remainder taken from reference TRBV15 and TRBJ2-4, is DAMVIQNPRYQVTQFGKPVTLSCSQTLNHNVMYWYQQKSSQAPKLLFHYYDKDFNNEADTPDNFQSRRPNTSFCFLDIRSPGLGDTAMYLCATSPSSKNIQYFGAGTRLSVL.

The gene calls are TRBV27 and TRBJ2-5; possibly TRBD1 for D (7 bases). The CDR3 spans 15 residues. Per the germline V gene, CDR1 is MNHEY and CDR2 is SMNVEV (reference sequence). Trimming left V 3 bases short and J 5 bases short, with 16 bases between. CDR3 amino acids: CASSFFRGESETQYF. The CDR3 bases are TGTGCCAGCAGTTTTTTCAGGGGGGAGAGCGAGACCCAGTACTTC.

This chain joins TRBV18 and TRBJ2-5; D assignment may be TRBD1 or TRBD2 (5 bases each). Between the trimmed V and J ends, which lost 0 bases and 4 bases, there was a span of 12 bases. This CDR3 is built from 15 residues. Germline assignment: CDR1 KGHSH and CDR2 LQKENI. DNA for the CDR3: TGTGCCAGCTCACCACCGAGGGGAAACGGAGAGACCCAGTACTTC. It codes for CASSPPRGNGETQYF.

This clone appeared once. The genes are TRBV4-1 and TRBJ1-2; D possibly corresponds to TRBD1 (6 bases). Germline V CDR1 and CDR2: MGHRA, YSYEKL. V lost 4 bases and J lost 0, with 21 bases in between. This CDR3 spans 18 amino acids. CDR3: CASSPRAQGLTANYGYTF. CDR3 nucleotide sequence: TGCGCCAGCAGCCCGCGCGCACAGGGATTGACAGCTAACTATGGCTACACCTTC.